These T cell receptor beta chains were read from a single sample in a study of T-cell reconstitution after alpha-beta-depleted transplantation in children. TCRdb called the PCR reads again in MiXCR, with one record for every CDR3 protein. Here the sample spans 900,000 or so distinct CDR3 sequences, roughly 15% being singletons. The source was PBMCs, mostly from graft donor cells, collected 360 days after TCRalphabeta/CD19-depleted stem cell transplant. The origin of the receptors is a male patient between 5 and 17 years old who had a stem cell transplant for acute lymphoblastic leukemia, so the T cells may come from the graft donor. CDR3s include the opening cysteine and the closing phenylalanine or tryptophan. The D gene is left open where the match is weak. The size field is filled for only some rows; it gives once, few, many or a size class.

j_call | v_call | d_call | clone_size | cdr3_aa | cdr3_nt
TRBJ1-6 | TRBV3-1 | - | few | CASSQGGHRNSPLHF | TGTGCCAGCAGCCAAGGGGGGCATAGGAATTCACCCCTCCACTTT
TRBJ2-7 | TRBV6-2/TRBV6-3 | TRBD1 | - | CASSPTTDRAYF | TGTGCCAGCAGTCCAACTACGGACAGGGCGTACTTC
TRBJ2-5 | TRBV11-2 | TRBD2 | many | CASSLLSGRVETQYF | TGTGCCAGCAGCTTACTTAGCGGGAGGGTGGAGACCCAGTACTTC
TRBJ2-5 | TRBV12-3/TRBV12-4 | - | many | CASSLSGNQETQYF | TGTGCCAGCAGTCTATCGGGAAACCAAGAGACCCAGTACTTC
TRBJ1-1 | TRBV29-1 | - | - | CSVYFAANTEAFF | TGCAGCGTTTATTTTGCAGCGAACACTGAAGCTTTCTTT
TRBJ1-2 | TRBV29-1 | - | - | CSVDDYGYYGYTF | TGCAGCGTTGACGATTACGGATACTATGGCTACACCTTC
TRBJ2-7 | TRBV20-1 | - | few | CSARVRLADYEQYF | TGCAGTGCTAGAGTCAGGTTAGCCGACTACGAGCAGTACTTC
TRBJ2-5 | TRBV4-1 | TRBD1 | - | CASSGRDSAQETQYF | TGCGCCAGCAGCGGTCGGGACAGCGCCCAAGAGACCCAGTACTTC
TRBJ1-1 | TRBV18 | - | few | CASSPRVHMNTEAFF | TGTGCCAGCTCACCACGGGTGCACATGAACACTGAAGCTTTCTTT
TRBJ1-5 | TRBV27 | TRBD1 | few | CASSLDRVPSGNQPQHF | TGTGCCAGCAGCCTGGACAGGGTTCCGAGCGGCAATCAGCCCCAGCATTTT
TRBJ2-1 | TRBV11-2 | - | - | CASSHLRNEQFF | TGTGCCAGCAGCCATTTGAGGAATGAGCAGTTCTTC
TRBJ2-1 | TRBV5-1 | TRBD2 | - | CASSSWDFGGRSSLF | TGCGCCAGCAGCTCTTGGGACTTCGGCGGGAGGTCGTCGCTCTTC
TRBJ2-2 | TRBV20-1 | TRBD2 | few | CSARVPSGTYTGELFF | TGCAGTGCTAGAGTCCCTAGCGGGACCTACACCGGGGAGCTGTTTTTT
TRBJ2-7 | TRBV12-3/TRBV12-4 | - | - | CASSLAVGIEQYF | TGTGCCAGCAGTTTAGCGGTGGGAATCGAGCAGTACTTC
TRBJ1-3 | TRBV10-1 | - | many | CATIQGGYASGNTIYF | TGCGCCACCATACAGGGAGGATATGCCTCTGGAAACACCATATATTTT
TRBJ1-1 | TRBV14 | - | few | CASSQRGMYTEAFF | TGTGCCAGCAGCCAGCGAGGAATGTACACTGAAGCTTTCTTT
TRBJ2-3 | TRBV4-1 | - | - | CASSHLPGGSTDTQYF | TGCGCCAGCAGCCACCTGCCCGGCGGGAGCACAGATACGCAGTATTTT
TRBJ2-2 | TRBV11-2 | - | few | CASSSQFSYLELFF | TGTGCCAGCAGCTCCCAGTTCTCGTACCTGGAGCTGTTTTTT
TRBJ2-2 | TRBV19 | - | - | CASSIYEITGELFF | TGTGCCAGTAGTATATACGAGATTACCGGGGAGCTGTTTTTT
TRBJ1-5 | TRBV12-3/TRBV12-4 | TRBD1 | - | CASSFGTGSNQPQHF | TGTGCCAGCAGTTTCGGGACAGGGAGTAATCAGCCCCAGCATTTT
TRBJ2-7 | TRBV10-2 | - | many | CASSGVEEQYF | TGCGCCAGCAGTGGGGTGGAAGAGCAGTACTTC